This T cell receptor beta chain was found in a study of blood T cell repertoires in COVID-19. On the study more broadly: Sample material is recorded as cDNA or gDNA derived from T cells, B-cell-depleted T cells, or PBMCs.

Per the authors' pipeline: Amplification from reference gene primers served as the basis for estimated nucleated cell counts. Assay used: immunoSEQ multiplex PCR; TCRdb lists only in-frame clones, some missing. V and J calls and clone size follow that table, whereas D and trimming were derived from the DNA. Here the sample spans approximately 120,000 clones, around 85% being singletons. It was during active infection that Seattle patients were enrolled and then longitudinally followed. The sample consisted of peripheral blood. This sequence was found in a man in his thirties or forties with COVID-19, enrolled during active disease.

CDR3 sequence: CASSLDPSGRYNEQFF. CDR3 nucleotide sequence: TGTGCCAGCAGCTTAGATCCTAGCGGTCGGTACAATGAGCAGTTCTTC. The chain links TRBV7-2 to TRBJ2-1, with 7 bases fitting TRBD2. CDR3 size: 16 residues. With 1 base clipped from V and 4 bases from J, the junction kept 7 bases outside the gene matches. The germline V gene has CDR1 SGHTA and CDR2 FQGNSA.